The TCR beta chain described here comes from a study of cytomegalovirus exposure and HLA in healthy donors. Whole-study findings and limits: While the bulk of TCR sequences proved rare, some public TCRs turned up in many donors.

Concerning this clone: Its target is unknown.

The germline V and J ends were trimmed by 2 bases and 0 bases, with 5 bases remaining between them. The CDR3 totals 13 residues. Germline loops: CDR1 SGDLS, CDR2 YYNGEE. TCRdb's copy holds only in-frame clones and misses some; the assay was immunoSEQ multiplex PCR. The table includes about 280,000 clones, 88% detected once. This receptor was obtained from a woman aged 18-29 years in good health and CMV-seronegative. The chain employs TRBV9 and TRBJ1-1; D unclear. The specimen sequenced was PBMCs. CDR3 DNA sequence: TGTGCCAGCAGCGTCGAGGTGAACACTGAAGCTTTCTTT. Translating gives CASSVEVNTEAFF.